One T cell receptor (beta chain) is described in this entry. Its target is unknown. The germline V gene encodes CDR1 SNHLY and CDR2 FYNNEI. The V end was cut by 3 bases, the J end by 3 bases, with 6 bases between. The length of the CDR3 is 14 residues. The record originates from a study of T cell responses to AZD1222 COVID-19 vaccine. Profiled with immunoSEQ multiplex PCR; TCRdb holds only in-frame clones, not every one. The sample holds 150,000 or so clones, roughly 85% seen once. Study outcomes and limitations: It should be noted that donors were predominantly white British and more often female, and clonal diversity was possibly underestimated. When two AZD1222 doses had been given, Spike-specific TCR breadth and depth rose. Spike as a whole was targeted by vaccine-associated CD4 TCRs, dominant at 160-218 and 743-854.

The sequencing here drew on peripheral blood, taken on day 0 of AZD1222 vaccination. This rearrangement joins TRBV2 to TRBJ1-6; D is perhaps TRBD1 (6 bases). The source is an adult in good health. The CDR3 sequence is CASSEDSYNSPLHF. CDR3 nucleotide sequence: TGTGCCAGCAGTGAGGACAGCTATAATTCACCCCTCCACTTT.